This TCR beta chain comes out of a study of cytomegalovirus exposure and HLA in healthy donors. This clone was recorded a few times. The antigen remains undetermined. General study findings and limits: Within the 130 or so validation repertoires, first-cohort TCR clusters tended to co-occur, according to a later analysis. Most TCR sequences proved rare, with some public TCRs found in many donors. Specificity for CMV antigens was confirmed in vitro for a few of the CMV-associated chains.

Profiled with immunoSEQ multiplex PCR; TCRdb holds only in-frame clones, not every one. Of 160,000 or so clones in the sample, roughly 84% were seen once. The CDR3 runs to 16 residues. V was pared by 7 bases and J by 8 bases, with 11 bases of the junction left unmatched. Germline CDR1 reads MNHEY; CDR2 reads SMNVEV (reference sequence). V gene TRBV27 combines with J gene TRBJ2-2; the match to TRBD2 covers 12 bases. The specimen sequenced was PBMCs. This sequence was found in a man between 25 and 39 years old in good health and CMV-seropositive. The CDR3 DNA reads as TGTGCCAGCACCCCCGATCCGGGACTAGCGGGTGGGGAGCTGTTTTTT. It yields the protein CASTPDPGLAGGELFF.